The entry below describes one T cell receptor beta chain. V lost 3 bases, J lost 4 bases, and 8 bases stayed unmatched. This CDR3 comprises 15 residues. CDR1 LGHDT and CDR2 YNNKEL come from the germline V gene (reference sequence). These data belong to a study of T cell responses to AZD1222 COVID-19 vaccine. Sequencing used immunoSEQ multiplex PCR; TCRdb keeps in-frame clones, though not all of them. Here the sample spans about 110,000 clones, around 87% being singletons. This sample comprised peripheral blood, obtained on day 0 of AZD1222 vaccination. The TCR was taken from an adult in good health. V usage is TRBV3-1 (or the pseudogene TRBV3-2) and J usage is TRBJ1-1; the match to TRBD1 covers 7 bases. Here the CDR3 DNA reads TGTGCCAGCAGCCATGGTACAGGGGTGACCACTGAAGCTTTCTTT. Translating it yields CASSHGTGVTTEAFF.